The clone carrying this T cell receptor beta chain was observed a few times. Antigen: not known. The source of the sample is a study of T cell repertoires in cytomegalovirus infection. Study results and limitations: The ex vivo response was dominated by HLA-C-restricted CMV-specific TCR beta clonotypes.

TCRdb called the reads again in MiXCR, with one record for every CDR3 protein. Here the sample spans approximately 130,000 distinct CDR3 sequences, around 25% being singletons. V lost 5 bases and J lost 2, with 10 bases in between. Germline V gives CDR1 MNHNS, CDR2 SASEGT. This CDR3 is 14 amino acids long. The chain couples TRBV6-1 to TRBJ1-3; D is uncertain. The sample taken for sequencing was PBMCs, sequenced either directly or after in vitro stimulation (not recorded which). This sequence originates from a human donor in good health (CMV status not recorded). Some clones in this sample may be carry-over from other donors' samples. DNA for the CDR3: TGTGCCAGCAGTCGAGCGGAGGCTGGAAACACCATATATTTT. It yields the protein CASSRAEAGNTIYF.